The next 8 T cell receptor beta chains were all read from a single sample in a study of control samples from healthy donors and cancer patients (dated by TCRdb to the early 2020s). The method was the immunoSEQ multiplex PCR assay. Here the immuneACCESS table is served through TCRdb, limited to in-frame sequences with V and J called. Missing clones are a known gap in these copies; in checked studies unresolved V genes cover under half, and the rest lacks a known reason. The sample table contains about 160,000 clones; only one count was recorded for approximately 94% of them. Of the sample, 14% is held by the ten largest clones. Input material: PBMCs. The receptors were gathered from a man aged 55 to 69 with colorectal cancer.

The chain joins TRBV19 to TRBJ2-2; D not resolved. CDR1 and CDR2 (germline): LNHDA, SQIVND (reference sequence). CDR3 size: 13 residues. Trimming shortened V by 2 bases and J by 6 bases, and 7 bases separated the two germline ends. CDR3: CASSIRNAGELFF. In DNA form, the CDR3 reads TGTGCCAGTAGTATACGCAACGCCGGGGAGCTGTTTTTT.

This clone came up once. The junction and the germline gene differ at one end; a read error may be behind it. The chain recombines TRBV5-1 with TRBJ2-3; D may be TRBD2 (7 bases). The CDR3 consists of 15 residues. Germline loops: CDR1 SGHRS, CDR2 YFSETQ. The CDR3 bases are TGCGCCCGCAGCTGGGGGGCGGGGGGCACAGATACGCAGTATTTT. Translation gives CARSWGAGGTDTQYF.

V usage is TRBV27 and J usage is TRBJ2-1; TRBD2 is a possible D gene (6 bases). Germline loops: CDR1 MNHEY, CDR2 SMNVEV (reference sequence). The CDR3 runs 15 residues. V lost 5 bases to trimming and J lost 4 bases, with 15 bases between them. DNA of the CDR3: TGTGCCAGCAGTACGGACCGGGACTCTTACAATGAGCAGTTCTTC. As protein: CASSTDRDSYNEQFF.

V is TRBV5-1 and J is TRBJ2-7; 10 bases line up with TRBD2. The CDR3 runs to 17 residues. With 3 bases clipped from V and 3 bases from J, the junction kept 12 bases outside the gene matches. CDR1 and CDR2 (germline): SGHRS, YFSETQ. Here the CDR3 DNA reads TGCGCCAGCAGCTCCTACACAGCGGGGGGGCCAATCTACGAGCAGTACTTC. Translation: CASSSYTAGGPIYEQYF.

The CDR3 region is CASTGNLNTEAFF. The CDR3 DNA reads as TGTGCCAGTACAGGGAACCTGAACACTGAAGCTTTCTTT. The rearrangement uses TRBV19 and TRBJ1-1; a weak D match, TRBD1 (5 bases). The CDR3 runs 13 residues. The germline V and J ends were trimmed by 7 bases and 0 bases, with 9 bases remaining between them. The V gene's germline CDR1 is LNHDA and CDR2 SQIVND (reference sequence).

The rearrangement links TRBV10-3 to TRBJ2-3; TRBD2 agrees at 12 bases. This CDR3 region has 15 residues. The V gene's germline CDR1 is ENHRY and CDR2 SYGVKD. Unmatched junction bases numbered 5, after V lost 10 bases and J lost 0 bases. DNA of the CDR3: TGTGCCACCGCACTAGCGGGGGGTAGCACAGATACGCAGTATTTT. Translating gives CATALAGGSTDTQYF.

CDR3: CASSPGPVTDTQYF. The CDR3 DNA follows: TGTGCCAGCAGCCCCGGACCAGTCACAGATACGCAGTATTTT. The V gene is TRBV7-9, the J gene TRBJ2-3; D is undetermined. Between the trimmed V and J ends, which lost 5 bases and 2 bases, there was a span of 11 bases. The CDR3 totals 14 residues. CDR1 and CDR2 from the germline V gene are SEHNR and FQNEAQ (reference sequence).

The chain recombines TRBV18 with TRBJ1-1; D gene uncertain. The V gene's germline CDR1 is KGHSH and CDR2 LQKENI. The CDR3 runs to 15 residues. Trimming shortened V by 0 bases and J by 3 bases, and 11 bases separated the two germline ends. CDR3 in DNA: TGTGCCAGCTCACCACCAAGTCAGGATCACACTGAAGCTTTCTTT. Amino acids: CASSPPSQDHTEAFF. The whole variable domain, filled in from reference TRBV18 and TRBJ1-1, reads NAGVMQNPRHLVRRRGQEARLRCSPMKGHSHVYWYRQLPEEGLKFMVYLQKENIIDESGMPKERFSAEFPKEGPSILRIQQVVRGDSAAYFCASSPPSQDHTEAFFGQGTRLTVV.